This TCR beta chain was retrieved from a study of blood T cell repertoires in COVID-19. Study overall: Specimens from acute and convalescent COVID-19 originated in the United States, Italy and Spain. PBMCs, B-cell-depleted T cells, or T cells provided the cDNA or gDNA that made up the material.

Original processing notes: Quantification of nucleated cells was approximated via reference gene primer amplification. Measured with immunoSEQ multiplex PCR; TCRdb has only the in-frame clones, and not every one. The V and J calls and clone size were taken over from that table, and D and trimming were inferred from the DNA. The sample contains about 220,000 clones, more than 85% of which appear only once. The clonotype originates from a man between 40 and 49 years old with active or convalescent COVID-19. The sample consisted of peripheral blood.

CDR3 loop: CASSSSSYNEQFF. CDR3 nucleotide sequence: TGTGCCAGCAGTTCTAGCTCCTACAATGAGCAGTTCTTC. The chain employs TRBV7-6 and TRBJ2-1; no firm D call. CDR3 length: 13 amino acids. The V end lost 6 bases, the J end lost 0 bases, and 6 bases lay between the germline ends. The germline V gene has CDR1 SGHVS and CDR2 FNYEAQ. The whole variable domain, filled in from reference TRBV7-6 and TRBJ2-1, reads GAGVSQSPRYKVTKRGQDVALRCDPISGHVSLYWYRQALGQGPEFLTYFNYEAQQDKSGLPNDRFSAERPEGSISTLTIQRTEQRDSAMYRCASSSSSYNEQFFGPGTRLTVL.